The 10 T cell receptor beta chains listed next were all sequenced from one sample in a study of blood T cell repertoires in COVID-19 (TCRdb year 2020). To prepare the library, the immunoSEQ multiplex PCR assay was applied. TCRdb took this table from immuneACCESS and kept in-frame rearrangements with V and J called. Such tables lack part of the clones; where checked against another copy, unresolved V genes explain under half of the gap, and the rest is unexplained. The sample records 140,000 to 150,000 clones, around 90% of which are singletons. 0.75% to 0.95% of the sample is held by the ten biggest clonotypes. Sequenced material: peripheral blood. The receptors here all came from a woman between 50 and 59 years old with acute or convalescent COVID-19.

This chain uses TRBV7-9 with TRBJ2-1; TRBD2 might be the D (5 bases). The CDR3 length is 16 residues. The germline V gene encodes CDR1 SEHNR and CDR2 FQNEAQ (reference sequence). The V end lost 5 bases, the J end lost 7 bases, and 21 bases lay between the germline ends. This chain's CDR3 is CASSRLTGVLRNEQFF. CDR3 DNA: TGTGCCAGCAGCCGCTTAACCGGGGTTCTAAGGAATGAGCAGTTCTTC.

This clone was seen only once. This chain connects TRBV18 to TRBJ1-4; no clear D. Germline CDR1 reads KGHSH; CDR2 reads LQKENI. V gave up 6 bases and J gave up 0 bases, with 8 bases separating them. The length of the CDR3 is 14 residues. CDR3: CASSSVATNEKLFF. CDR3 coding DNA: TGTGCCAGCTCGTCGGTTGCAACTAATGAAAAACTGTTTTTT.

The chain couples TRBV5-8 to TRBJ1-5; D call uncertain. This CDR3 is built from 15 residues. With 5 bases removed from V and 7 bases from J, the gap between germline ends came to 19 bases. CDR1 and CDR2 (germline): SGHTS, YDEGEE. The CDR3 nucleotides read TGTGCCAGCAGTAACCAGCGGAGTCTCGGCCAGCCCCAGCATTTT. Residues: CASSNQRSLGQPQHF.

The CDR3, as DNA: TGTGCCAGCAGCTTTCCCCGAGGCAGCTCCCTCCAACTATATTTT. This translates into CASSFPRGSSLQLYF. The rearrangement joins TRBV5-5 to TRBJ1-3; D unclear. CDR3 size: 15 residues. Trimming stripped 2 bases from V and 14 bases from J, with 23 bases between. Looked up from germline, CDR1 is SGHKS and CDR2 is YYEKEE (reference sequence).

This clone showed up just once. The rearrangement joins TRBV7-6 to TRBJ1-3, with 7 bases lining up with TRBD1. CDR3 size: 15 residues. CDR1 and CDR2 from the germline V gene are SGHVS and FNYEAQ. The trim removed 4 bases at V and 1 base at J, leaving 4 bases unmatched. The CDR3 DNA reads as TGTGCCAGCAGCTGGGGGACAGTATCTGGAAACACCATATATTTT. This codes for CASSWGTVSGNTIYF.

With regard to this clone: Different DNA sequences within this sample yield the same CDR3. This chain connects TRBV19 to TRBJ1-2; TRBD1 matches at 8 bases. The V gene end was trimmed by 3 bases and the J gene end by 6 bases; junction bases not matched to a gene: 3. This CDR3 spans 13 amino acids. Germline assignment: CDR1 LNHDA and CDR2 SQIVND (reference sequence). The CDR3 protein is CASSITGGHGYTF. Here the CDR3 DNA reads TGTGCCAGTAGTATCACAGGGGGGCATGGCTACACCTTC.

The chain is built from TRBV10-3 and TRBJ2-2; TRBD1 agrees at 11 bases. V was clipped by 5 bases and J by 6 bases; unmatched bases: 2. Per germline, CDR1 ENHRY and CDR2 SYGVKD. The CDR3 is 14 amino acids. CDR3 bases: TGTGCCATCAGTCGGACAGGGGGCTCCGGGGAGCTGTTTTTT. This sequence encodes CAISRTGGSGELFF.

The rearrangement joins TRBV7-2 to TRBJ2-7; D is possibly TRBD1 (5 bases). The germline V and J ends were trimmed by 5 bases and 2 bases, with 16 bases remaining between them. The CDR3 extends over 15 amino acids. CDR1 and CDR2 (germline): SGHTA, FQGNSA. The CDR3 reads CASSLFQGPTYEQYF. The DNA of the CDR3 is TGTGCCAGCAGCCTCTTCCAGGGCCCTACCTACGAGCAGTACTTC.

This chain connects TRBV13 to TRBJ2-3, with 10 bases matching TRBD2. Trimming removed 5 bases from V and 3 bases from J; junction bases left unmatched: 8. Germline-derived CDR1 and CDR2 are PRHDT and FYEKMQ (reference sequence). This CDR3 comprises 16 residues. DNA for the CDR3: TGTGCCAGCAGCCCCAACCTAGCGGGAGTAACAGATACGCAGTATTTT. Encoded protein: CASSPNLAGVTDTQYF.

The J gene is TRBJ2-2, the V gene TRBV2; D call uncertain. CDR3 length equals 15 residues. The germline V and J ends were trimmed by 4 bases and 2 bases, with 11 bases remaining between them. Per the germline V gene, CDR1 is SNHLY and CDR2 is FYNNEI. CDR3 protein: CASSGQYINTGELFF. As DNA, the CDR3 is TGTGCCAGCAGTGGGCAGTATATCAACACCGGGGAGCTGTTTTTT.